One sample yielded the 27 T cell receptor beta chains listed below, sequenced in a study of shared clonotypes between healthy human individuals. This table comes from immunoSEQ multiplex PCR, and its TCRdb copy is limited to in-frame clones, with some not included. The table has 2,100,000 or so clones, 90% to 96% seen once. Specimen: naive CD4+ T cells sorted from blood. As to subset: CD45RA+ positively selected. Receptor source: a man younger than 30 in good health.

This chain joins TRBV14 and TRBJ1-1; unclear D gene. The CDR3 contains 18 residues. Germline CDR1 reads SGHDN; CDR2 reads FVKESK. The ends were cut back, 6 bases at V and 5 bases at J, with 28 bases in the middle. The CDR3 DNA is TGTGCCAGCAGGCTACCACCCAGATTTCCTTCCATGGTTACTGAAGCTTTCTTT. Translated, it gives CASRLPPRFPSMVTEAFF.

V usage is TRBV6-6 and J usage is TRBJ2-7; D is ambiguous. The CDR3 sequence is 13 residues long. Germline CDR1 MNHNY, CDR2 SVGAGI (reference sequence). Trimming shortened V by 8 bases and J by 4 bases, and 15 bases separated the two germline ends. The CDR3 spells CASERDMAYEQYF. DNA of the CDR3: TGTGCCAGCGAAAGGGATATGGCGTACGAGCAGTACTTC.

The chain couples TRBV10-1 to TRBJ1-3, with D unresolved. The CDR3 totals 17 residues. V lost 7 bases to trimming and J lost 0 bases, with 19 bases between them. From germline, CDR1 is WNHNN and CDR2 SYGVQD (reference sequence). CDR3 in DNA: TGCGCCAGCATGGCATCGGGAGGGAGCCGCTCTGGAAACACCATATATTTT. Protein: CASMASGGSRSGNTIYF.

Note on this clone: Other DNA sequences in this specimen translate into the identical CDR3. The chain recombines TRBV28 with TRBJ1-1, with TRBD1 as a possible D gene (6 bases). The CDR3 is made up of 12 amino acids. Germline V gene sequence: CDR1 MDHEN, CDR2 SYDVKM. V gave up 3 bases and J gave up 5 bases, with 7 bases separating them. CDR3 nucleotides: TGTGCCAGCAGTTTCAGGGGTACTGAAGCTTTCTTT. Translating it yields CASSFRGTEAFF. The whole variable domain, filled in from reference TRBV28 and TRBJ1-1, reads DVKVTQSSRYLVKRTGEKVFLECVQDMDHENMFWYRQDPGLGLRLIYFSYDVKMKEKGDIPEGYSVSREKKERFSLILESASTNQTSMYLCASSFRGTEAFFGQGTRLTVV.

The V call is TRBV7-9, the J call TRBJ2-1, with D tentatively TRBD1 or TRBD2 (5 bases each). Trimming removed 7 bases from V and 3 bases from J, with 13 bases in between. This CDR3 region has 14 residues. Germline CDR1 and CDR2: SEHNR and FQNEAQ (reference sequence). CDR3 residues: CASIRDLLYNEQFF. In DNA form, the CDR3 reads TGTGCCAGCATCAGGGACCTCCTCTACAATGAGCAGTTCTTC.

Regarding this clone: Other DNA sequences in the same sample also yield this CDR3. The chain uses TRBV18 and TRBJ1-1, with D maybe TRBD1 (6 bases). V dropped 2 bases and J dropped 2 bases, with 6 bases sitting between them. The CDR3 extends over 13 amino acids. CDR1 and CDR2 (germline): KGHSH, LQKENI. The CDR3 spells CASSPGTNTEAFF. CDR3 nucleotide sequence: TGTGCCAGCTCACCAGGGACAAACACTGAAGCTTTCTTT.

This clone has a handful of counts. In DNA, the CDR3 is TGTGCCAGCAGCCAAGATTCCCTAAACCAGCCCCAGCATTTT. Its protein is CASSQDSLNQPQHF. The rearrangement links TRBV4-2 to TRBJ1-5; D is uncertain. The germline CDR1 and CDR2 sequences are LGHNA and YNFKEQ. V was clipped by 0 bases and J by 7 bases, with 10 bases between them. This CDR3 has 14 residues.

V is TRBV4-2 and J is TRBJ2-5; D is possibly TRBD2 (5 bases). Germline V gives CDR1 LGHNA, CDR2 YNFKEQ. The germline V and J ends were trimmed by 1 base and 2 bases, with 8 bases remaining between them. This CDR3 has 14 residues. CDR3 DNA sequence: TGTGCCAGCAGCCAAGTGGGCGGGCAAGAGACCCAGTACTTC. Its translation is CASSQVGGQETQYF.

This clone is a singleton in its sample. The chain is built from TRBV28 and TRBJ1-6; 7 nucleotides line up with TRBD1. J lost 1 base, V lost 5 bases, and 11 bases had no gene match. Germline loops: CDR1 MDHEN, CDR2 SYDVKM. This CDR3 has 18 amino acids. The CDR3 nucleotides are TGTGCCAGCAGTATTAGACAGGGCTCGGGTTCCTATAATTCACCCCTCCACTTT. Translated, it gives CASSIRQGSGSYNSPLHF.

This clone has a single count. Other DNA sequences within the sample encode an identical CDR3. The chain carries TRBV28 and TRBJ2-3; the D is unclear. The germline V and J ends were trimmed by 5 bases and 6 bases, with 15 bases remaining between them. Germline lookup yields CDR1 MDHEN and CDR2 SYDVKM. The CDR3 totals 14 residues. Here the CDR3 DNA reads TGTGCCAGCAGTCTCAGGACGGGTACGGATACGCAGTATTTT. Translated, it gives CASSLRTGTDTQYF. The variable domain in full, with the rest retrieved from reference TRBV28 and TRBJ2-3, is DVKVTQSSRYLVKRTGEKVFLECVQDMDHENMFWYRQDPGLGLRLIYFSYDVKMKEKGDIPEGYSVSREKKERFSLILESASTNQTSMYLCASSLRTGTDTQYFGPGTRLTVL.

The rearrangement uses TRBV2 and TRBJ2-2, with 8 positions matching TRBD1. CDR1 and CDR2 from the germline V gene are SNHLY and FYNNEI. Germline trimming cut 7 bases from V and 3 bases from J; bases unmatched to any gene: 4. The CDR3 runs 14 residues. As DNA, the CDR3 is TGTGCCAGCACACGACAGGGGCACACCGGGGAGCTGTTTTTT. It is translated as CASTRQGHTGELFF. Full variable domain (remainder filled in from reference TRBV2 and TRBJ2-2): EPEVTQTPSHQVTQMGQEVILRCVPISNHLYFYWYRQILGQKVEFLVSFYNNEISEKSEIFDDQFSVERPDGSNFTLKIRSTKLEDSAMYFCASTRQGHTGELFFGEGSRLTVL.

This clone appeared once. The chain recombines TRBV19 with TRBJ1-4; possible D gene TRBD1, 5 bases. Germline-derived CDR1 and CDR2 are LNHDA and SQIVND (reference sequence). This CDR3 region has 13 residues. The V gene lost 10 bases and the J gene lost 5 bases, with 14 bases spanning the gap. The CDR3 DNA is TGTGCCACCCTGGCACAGGTGAATGAAAAACTGTTTTTT. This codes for CATLAQVNEKLFF.

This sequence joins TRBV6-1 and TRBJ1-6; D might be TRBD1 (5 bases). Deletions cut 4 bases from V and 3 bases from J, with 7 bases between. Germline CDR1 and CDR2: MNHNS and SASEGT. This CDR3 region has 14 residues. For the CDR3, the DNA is TGTGCCAGCAGTGCCGGGGGCTATAATTCACCCCTCCACTTT. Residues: CASSAGGYNSPLHF.

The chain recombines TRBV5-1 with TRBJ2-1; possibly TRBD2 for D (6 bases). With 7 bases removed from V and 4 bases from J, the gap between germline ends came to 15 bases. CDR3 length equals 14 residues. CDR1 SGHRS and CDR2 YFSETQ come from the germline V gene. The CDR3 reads CASGLEGPYNEQFF. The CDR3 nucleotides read TGCGCCAGCGGTCTGGAGGGCCCGTACAATGAGCAGTTCTTC. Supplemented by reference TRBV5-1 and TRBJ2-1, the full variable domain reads KAGVTQTPRYLIKTRGQQVTLSCSPISGHRSVSWYQQTPGQGLQFLFEYFSETQRNKGNFPGRFSGRQFSNSRSEMNVSTLELGDSALYLCASGLEGPYNEQFFGPGTRLTVL.

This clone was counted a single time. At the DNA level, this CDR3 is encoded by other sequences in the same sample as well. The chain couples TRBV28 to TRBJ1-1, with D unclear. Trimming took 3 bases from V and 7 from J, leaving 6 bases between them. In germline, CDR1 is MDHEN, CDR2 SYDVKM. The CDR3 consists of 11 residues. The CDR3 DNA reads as TGTGCCAGCAGTTTCTCACTTGAAGCTTTCTTT. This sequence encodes CASSFSLEAFF.

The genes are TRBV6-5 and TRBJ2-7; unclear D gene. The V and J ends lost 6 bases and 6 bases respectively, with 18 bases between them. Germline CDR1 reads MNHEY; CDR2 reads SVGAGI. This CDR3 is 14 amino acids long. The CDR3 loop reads CASRPSGRAAEQYF. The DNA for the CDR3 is TGTGCCAGCAGACCCTCTGGACGGGCCGCCGAGCAGTACTTC.

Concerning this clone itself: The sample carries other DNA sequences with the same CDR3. The CDR3 loop reads CASSPPTIYEQYF. CDR3 coding DNA: TGTGCCAGCTCACCCCCTACTATCTACGAGCAGTACTTC. V usage is TRBV18 and J usage is TRBJ2-7; D is undetermined. There are 13 residues in the CDR3. Germline V gene lookup returns CDR1 KGHSH and CDR2 LQKENI. V shed 3 bases and J shed 3 bases, with 9 bases lying between them.

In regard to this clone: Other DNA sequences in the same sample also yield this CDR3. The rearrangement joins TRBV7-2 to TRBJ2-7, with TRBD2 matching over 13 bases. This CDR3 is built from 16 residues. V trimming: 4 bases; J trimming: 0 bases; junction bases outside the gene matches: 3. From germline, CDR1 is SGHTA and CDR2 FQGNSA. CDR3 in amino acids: CASSSRTSGSSYEQYF. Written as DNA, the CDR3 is TGTGCCAGCAGCTCGAGGACTAGCGGGAGCTCCTACGAGCAGTACTTC.

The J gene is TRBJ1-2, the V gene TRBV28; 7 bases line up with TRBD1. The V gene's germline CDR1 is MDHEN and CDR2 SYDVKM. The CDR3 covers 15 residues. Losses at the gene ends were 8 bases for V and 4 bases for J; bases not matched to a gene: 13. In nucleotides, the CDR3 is TGTGCCAGCGACCTAATTTCCGGGACAGCCTATGGCTACACCTTC. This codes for CASDLISGTAYGYTF.

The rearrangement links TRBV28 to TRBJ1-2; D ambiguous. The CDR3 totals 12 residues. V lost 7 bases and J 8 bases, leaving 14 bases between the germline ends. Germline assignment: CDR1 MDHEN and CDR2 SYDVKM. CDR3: CASTSVGDGYTF. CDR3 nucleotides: TGTGCCAGCACCTCCGTTGGTGACGGCTACACCTTC.

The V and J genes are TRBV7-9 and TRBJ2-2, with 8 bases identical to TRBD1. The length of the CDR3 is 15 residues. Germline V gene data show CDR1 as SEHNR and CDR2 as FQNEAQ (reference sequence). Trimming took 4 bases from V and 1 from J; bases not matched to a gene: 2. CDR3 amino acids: CASSYDRGNTGELFF. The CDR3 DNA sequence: TGTGCCAGCAGCTACGACAGGGGGAACACCGGGGAGCTGTTTTTT.

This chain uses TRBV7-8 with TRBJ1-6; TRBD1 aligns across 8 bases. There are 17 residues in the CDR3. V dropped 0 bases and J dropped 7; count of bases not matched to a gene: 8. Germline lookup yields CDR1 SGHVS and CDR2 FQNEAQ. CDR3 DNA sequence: TGTGCCAGCAGCTTAGCTAACGGCAGGGGGCAAAATTCACCCCTCCACTTT. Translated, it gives CASSLANGRGQNSPLHF.

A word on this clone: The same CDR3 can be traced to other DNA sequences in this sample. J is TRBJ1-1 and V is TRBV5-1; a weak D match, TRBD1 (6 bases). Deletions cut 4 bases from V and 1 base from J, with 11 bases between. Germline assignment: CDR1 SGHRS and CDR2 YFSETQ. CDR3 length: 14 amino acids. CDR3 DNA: TGCGCCAGCAGCCCGGAGACAGGGAACACTGAAGCTTTCTTT. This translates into CASSPETGNTEAFF.

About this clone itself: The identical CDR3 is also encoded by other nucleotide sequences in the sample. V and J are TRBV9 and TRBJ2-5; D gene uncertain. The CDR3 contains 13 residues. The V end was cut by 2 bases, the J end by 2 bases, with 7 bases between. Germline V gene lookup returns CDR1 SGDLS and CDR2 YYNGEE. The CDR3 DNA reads TGTGCCAGCAGCGTGGGCGGTCAAGAGACCCAGTACTTC. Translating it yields CASSVGGQETQYF.

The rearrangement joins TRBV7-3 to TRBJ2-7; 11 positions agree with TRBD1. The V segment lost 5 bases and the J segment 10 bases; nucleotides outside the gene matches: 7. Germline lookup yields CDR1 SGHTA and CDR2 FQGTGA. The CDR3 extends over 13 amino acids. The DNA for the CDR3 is TGTGCCAGCAGCGGACAGGGACAGGGGGAACAGTACTTC. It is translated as CASSGQGQGEQYF. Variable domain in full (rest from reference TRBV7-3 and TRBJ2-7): GAGVSQTPSNKVTEKGKYVELRCDPISGHTALYWYRQSLGQGPEFLIYFQGTGAADDSGLPNDRFFAVRPEGSVSTLKIQRTERGDSAVYLCASSGQGQGEQYFGPGTRLTVT.

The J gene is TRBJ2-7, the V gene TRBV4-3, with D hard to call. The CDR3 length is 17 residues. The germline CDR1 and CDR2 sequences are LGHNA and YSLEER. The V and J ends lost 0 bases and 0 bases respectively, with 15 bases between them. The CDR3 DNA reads TGCGCCAGCAGCCAAGATCTCCCCACCTTTAGCTCCTACGAGCAGTACTTC. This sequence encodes CASSQDLPTFSSYEQYF.

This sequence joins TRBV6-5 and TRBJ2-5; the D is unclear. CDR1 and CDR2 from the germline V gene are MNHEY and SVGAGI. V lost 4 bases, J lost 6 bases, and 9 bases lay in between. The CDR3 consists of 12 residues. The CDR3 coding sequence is TGTGCCAGCAGTTTCCGGTCCCAGACCCAGTACTTC. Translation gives CASSFRSQTQYF.